These 8 T cell receptor beta chains were all obtained from the same sample, sequenced in a study of blood T cells in healthy people across ages. The use of a sample-barcoded 5' primer and a J-beta primer mix characterized a second PCR of roughly 6 to 11 cycles. A single record per CDR3 protein comes from TCRdb applying MiXCR to the 5' RACE reads. The sample lists 1.5 million to 2 million distinct CDR3 sequences; roughly 27% were seen once. The sequenced sample was blood. The receptor set was obtained from a woman aged 30 to 39 in good health.

Points on this clonotype: At one end the junction does not follow the germline gene, possibly because of a read error. The chain uses TRBV5-5 and TRBJ1-2; 10 bases are a match to TRBD1. This CDR3 is built from 15 residues. Germline V gene sequence: CDR1 SGHKS, CDR2 YYEKEE (reference sequence). The CDR3 loop is CAGSLEGQGPYDYTF. CDR3 sequence (DNA): TGTGCCGGCAGCTTGGAGGGACAGGGGCCATATGACTACACCTTC.

The J gene is TRBJ2-3, the V gene TRBV7-2; 8 bases agree with TRBD2. This CDR3 comprises 14 residues. The V and J ends lost 8 bases and 5 bases, in that order; junction bases with no gene match: 9. The V gene's germline CDR1 is SGHTA and CDR2 FQGNSA. The CDR3 DNA follows: TGTGCCAGCTCCACACCGGGAGGGAGAGATACGCAGTATTTT. Its translation: CASSTPGGRDTQYF. The full variable domain, completed using reference TRBV7-2 and TRBJ2-3, is GAGVSQSPSNKVTEKGKDVELRCDPISGHTALYWYRQSLGQGLEFLIYFQGNSAPDKSGLPSDRFSAERTGGSVSTLTIQRTQQEDSAVYLCASSTPGGRDTQYFGPGTRLTVL.

This clonotype was recorded a few times. The chain employs TRBV9 and TRBJ2-1, with a possible D match to TRBD2 (6 bases). Germline lookup yields CDR1 SGDLS and CDR2 YYNGEE. The CDR3 runs to 16 residues. Trimming pared 3 bases from V and 3 bases from J, leaving 16 bases between. CDR3 protein: CASSAVAGNGYNEQFF. As DNA, the CDR3 is TGTGCCAGCAGCGCCGTGGCGGGAAACGGCTACAATGAGCAGTTCTTC.

This clonotype has a handful of counts. This chain links TRBV2 with TRBJ2-1; D gene unclear. Trimming left V 2 bases short and J 7 bases short, with 9 bases between. Germline CDR1 and CDR2: SNHLY and FYNNEI. This CDR3 region has 13 residues. CDR3 amino acids: CASSEQRLNEQFF. The CDR3 DNA reads TGTGCCAGCAGTGAACAGCGCCTTAATGAGCAGTTCTTC.

This clonotype has more than one count but fewer than ten. The CDR3 spells CSPYREQETQYF. CDR3 nucleotides: TGCAGCCCGTACAGGGAACAAGAGACCCAGTACTTC. The chain carries TRBV20-1 and TRBJ2-5, with D possibly TRBD1 on 6 matching bases. Germline CDR1 and CDR2: DFQATT and SNEGSKA (reference sequence). The CDR3 length is 12 residues.

Comments on this clonotype: This sequence may be a read error, since a much larger clone differs from it by one base. The chain links TRBV4-3 to TRBJ2-6; D is uncertain. Per the germline V gene, CDR1 is LGHNA and CDR2 is YSLEER. The CDR3 covers 18 residues. CDR3 bases: TGCCCCAGCAGCCAAGATAGGCTTCCCGGCTCTGGGGCCAACGTCCTGACTTTC. Its translation is CPSSQDRLPGSGANVLTF.

This clonotype has only a few counts. The genes are TRBV29-1 and TRBJ2-5; TRBD2 aligns across 10 bases. The CDR3 has 15 amino acids. The J segment lost 5 bases and the V segment lost 5 bases, leaving 11 bases of the junction unmatched. Germline CDR1 and CDR2: SQVTM and ANQGSEA. This chain's CDR3 is CSVRTSGTVRETQYF. CDR3 nucleotide sequence: TGCAGCGTTCGCACTAGCGGGACTGTCAGGGAGACCCAGTACTTC.

This clonotype has more than one count but fewer than ten. The V and J genes are TRBV5-1 and TRBJ2-5; TRBD2 aligns across 9 bases. Germline assignment: CDR1 SGHRS and CDR2 YFSETQ. The V gene end was trimmed by 0 bases and the J gene end by 1 base; junction bases not matched to a gene: 7. The CDR3 covers 17 residues. The CDR3 spells CASSLEWAGGTQETQYF. In nucleotides, the CDR3 is TGCGCCAGCAGCTTGGAGTGGGCGGGGGGGACCCAAGAGACCCAGTACTTC.